The next 7 T cell receptor beta chains were all read from a single sample in a study of CD8+CD57+ T cells in acquired aplastic anemia. Before being chosen for sequencing, patients had shown CD8+CD57+ cell expansion by flow cytometry. Genomic DNA was employed as the template in profiling TCR beta VDJ and CDR3. TCRdb passed the reads through MiXCR, listing each CDR3 protein once. This sample yields about 120,000 distinct CDR3 sequences, of which roughly 55% are seen a single time; roughly 29% belongs to the top ten. Sequencing was performed on sorted CD4+, CD8+, or CD8+CD57+ T cells (not recorded which) from PBMCs. All receptors come from a human donor with aplastic anemia.

The chain couples TRBV10-3 to TRBJ2-3, with 10 positions matching TRBD1. The CDR3 has 15 amino acids. Germline CDR1 ENHRY, CDR2 SYGVKD. With 4 bases clipped from V and 2 bases from J, the junction kept 3 bases outside the gene matches. The chain's CDR3 is CAISADRGLTDTQYF. The CDR3 coding sequence is TGTGCCATCAGTGCTGACAGGGGGCTCACAGATACGCAGTATTTT.

The chain links TRBV7-3 to TRBJ1-1, with D perhaps matching TRBD1 (5 bases). Per germline, CDR1 SGHTA and CDR2 FQGTGA. Trimming took off 2 bases at V and 0 bases at J, with 7 bases between the two ends. CDR3 length: 14 amino acids. Here the CDR3 DNA reads TGTGCCAGCAGCTTACAGGGATTGAACACTGAAGCTTTCTTT. Translation gives CASSLQGLNTEAFF.

A few counts support this clonotype. One end of the junction varies from germline; a read error may be responsible. The chain carries TRBV24-1 and TRBJ2-1, with a weak D call TRBD2 (6 bases). Germline V gene data show CDR1 as KGHDR and CDR2 as SFDVKD. This CDR3 has 15 amino acids. CDR3 DNA: TGTGCCAGCAGTTTATCCCCGGGAGCTGGCAATGAGCAGTTCTTC. Protein sequence: CASSLSPGAGNEQFF.

This clonotype is a singleton in its sample. The chain is built from TRBV2 and TRBJ2-7, with a weak D call TRBD1 (6 bases). Germline V gene data show CDR1 as SNHLY and CDR2 as FYNNEI. This CDR3 contains 13 residues. Trimming stripped 6 bases from V and 7 bases from J, with 16 bases between. This CDR3 is CASRPGTSNEQYF. The CDR3 DNA reads TGTGCCAGCAGACCCGGGACAAGCAATGAGCAGTACTTC.

This clonotype was seen ten or more times. V usage is TRBV2 and J usage is TRBJ2-7; 8 nucleotides agree with TRBD2. This CDR3 comprises 16 residues. Per the germline V gene, CDR1 is SNHLY and CDR2 is FYNNEI. V shed 6 bases, J shed 4 bases, and the junction held 14 bases outside the gene matches. CDR3 bases: TGTGCCAGCAGAGCCCGAGCAGGGAGCGGGAGTTACGAGCAGTACTTC. This codes for CASRARAGSGSYEQYF.

The CDR3 nucleotides read TGTGCCAGCAGTTTAAGAAGGGCGTCACTCCCTGAAGCTTTCTTT. This codes for CASSLRRASLPEAFF. This chain connects TRBV12-3 or TRBV12-4 to TRBJ1-1; no definite D call. V was pared by 2 bases and J by 6 bases, with 16 bases between. CDR3 size: 15 residues.

In its sample, this clonotype was seen a few times. The V and J genes are TRBV10-3 and TRBJ2-7; 10 nucleotides line up with TRBD1. The CDR3 extends over 13 amino acids. J gave up 2 bases and V 10 bases, and 5 bases lay outside the gene matches. The germline CDR1 and CDR2 sequences are ENHRY and SYGVKD. The CDR3 coding sequence is TGTGCCAGTATGGGACAGGGGCCCTACGAGCAGTACTTC. This encodes CASMGQGPYEQYF.